One T cell receptor (beta chain) is described in this entry. The data originate from a study of cytotoxic CD8 clonotypes in ibrutinib-treated CLL. TCRdb keeps only in-frame clones here, not all; method: immunoSEQ multiplex PCR. The sample consists of approximately 40,000 clones, 70% of them appearing once. The CDR3 loop spans 16 amino acids. Trimming left V 9 bases short and J 2 bases short, with 19 bases between. CDR1 MDHEN and CDR2 SYDVKM come from the germline V gene. This clonotype was obtained from a human donor with chronic lymphocytic leukemia. The starting material was PBMCs, obtained at disease progression, from a patient treated with ibrutinib. J is TRBJ2-2 and V is TRBV28; a possible D gene is TRBD2 (6 bases). This chain's CDR3 is CASRILANYNTGELFF. The CDR3 region has the DNA TGTGCCAGTCGTATCCTAGCGAATTACAACACCGGGGAGCTGTTTTTT.